Below, one T cell receptor beta chain is given with its context. The antigen it binds to is not known. Just one base apart from a much larger clone, this may be a read error. TCR CDR3 regions were amplified from genomic DNA by multiplex PCR using the deep immunoSEQ assay. Extracted genomic DNA from each cell subset was distributed evenly across all wells of several immunoSEQ 96-well plates, and each plate was treated as a replicate. For unsorted PBMC, 250 to 350 ng of genomic DNA, equivalent to about 30,000 T cell genomes, went into each replicate PCR. Unsorted PBMC genomic DNA was sequenced across ten immunoSEQ deep assay plates. Purified libraries were quantified with a Qubit 3.0 fluorometer, sized on a Bioanalyzer 2100, and re-quantified with the KAPA Library Quantification kit. Every immunoSEQ 96-well plate was sequenced on a dedicated single-read 150-cycle Illumina NextSeq 550 flow cell. As for the original processing: Because only junctional sequences without quality scores were contained in the immunoSEQ output, filtering matching that applied to full-length reads could not be performed. Sequences were annotated with PyIR, a Python wrapper for IgBLAST v1.9, using IMGT germline references to assign V/J genes and CDR3. Any read was removed if the V/J assignment was weak (E-value above 1e-6), the CDR3 was missing, or the read contained stop codons, out-of-frame junctions, or ambiguous translated residues. V3J clonotypes were defined as sequences sharing the same inferred V gene, J gene, and CDR3 amino acid sequence. The percentage overlap between two repertoires was calculated by dividing the number of shared unique clonotypes by the size of the smaller repertoire. Richness of each repertoire was evaluated using RTK rarefaction, the Chao1 estimator, and Recon v2.1 estimates of unobserved clonotypes. TCRdb's version of the immuneACCESS table is confined to in-frame rearrangements and falls short of the full clone set. An unresolved V gene accounts for under half of the shortfall where checked; the remainder is of unknown origin. The V and J calls and clone size come from that table; D and trimming were worked out from the DNA. In all, the sample holds roughly 510,000 clones, and roughly 85% of those were seen once. Around 13% of the sample is taken by the ten largest.

The sample belongs to a study of shared clonotypes between healthy human individuals (dated by TCRdb to the early 2020s). Looking at the study overall: The cohort included three men and two women between 18 and 49 years of age. To increase sequencing depth and limit assay-specific biases, TCR repertoire library preparation and sequencing were carried out by different laboratories using diverse techniques. The study deeply sequenced blood TCR repertoires of about 5 healthy adults to estimate repertoire size and the extent of clonotype sharing between individuals. Each donor's leukapheresis produced roughly between roughly 0.85 and 9.5 billion PBMCs. General study outcomes and caveats: Sampling was limited to blood, and TCR repertoires in tissue likely differ from TCR repertoires in blood. Pairwise subsampling led to the expectation that sequencing depth would affect the degree of clonotype sharing among donors. The genetic and exposure-history diversity represented was limited by the small number of donors.

In the germline V gene, CDR1 corresponds to SGHAT and CDR2 to FQNNGV. Its CDR3 holds 15 amino acids, cysteine through phenylalanine. The entry retains the CDR3 DNA only, 45 bases that are in frame from base 1. Healthy HIV-negative adults with no recently reported acute infections or vaccinations were included as donors. All donors were Caucasian adults living in Nashville, Tennessee, USA. For unsorted samples, about 87 million PBMCs were counted, and genomic DNA was extracted using the QIAamp DNA Blood Mini kit. After blood collection by leukapheresis, PBMCs were isolated using Ficoll-Histopaque density gradient centrifugation and then cryopreserved in the vapor phase of liquid nitrogen.

This sequence uses TRBV11-2 and TRBJ2-7; the D segment cannot be called with confidence. The specimen was PBMCs. The receptor's source is a woman aged 40 to 49 in good health. Some clones in this sample may be carry-over from other donors' samples. The CDR3 region reads CTSSLVWDAPYEQYF. Here is the DNA: TGTACCAGCAGCTTAGTGTGGGATGCCCCCTACGAGCAGTACTTC.